These T cell receptor beta chains were read from a single sample in a study of blood T cell repertoires in COVID-19. TCRdb keeps only in-frame clones here, not all; method: immunoSEQ multiplex PCR. The sample consists of about 220,000 clones, 84% of them appearing once. Sequencing used peripheral blood. The receptors derive from a young woman who had recovered from COVID-19. The CDR3 runs from the conserved cysteine through the conserved F or W. Fields, in order: J gene, clone size, D gene, V gene, CDR3 protein, CDR3 DNA. D genes are given only for firm matches. Clone size is given for some rows only: seen once, a few or many times, or a class if the clone is expanded.

TRBJ2-5 | . | TRBD2 | TRBV9 | CASSPTGLAGGETQYF | TGTGCCAGCAGCCCAACGGGACTAGCGGGAGGAGAGACCCAGTACTTC
TRBJ1-6 | . | TRBD1 | TRBV7-3 | CASSSTGGNSPLHF | TGTGCCAGCAGCTCGACAGGGGGTAATTCACCCCTCCACTTT
TRBJ2-5 | . | TRBD1 | TRBV27 | CASSTGTGSETQYF | TGTGCCAGCAGTACGGGGACAGGGTCAGAGACCCAGTACTTC
TRBJ2-1 | . | TRBD2 | TRBV27 | CASSVGLAVYNEQFF | TGTGCCAGCAGCGTTGGACTAGCGGTCTACAATGAGCAGTTCTTC
TRBJ1-1 | . | . | TRBV12-3/TRBV12-4 | CASNRLRGEAFF | TGTGCCAGCAACAGGCTCAGGGGTGAAGCTTTCTTT
TRBJ2-1 | . | TRBD2 | TRBV7-7 | CASSSSGASGGNEQFF | TGTGCCAGCAGCTCCTCGGGAGCTAGCGGGGGGAATGAGCAGTTCTTC
TRBJ2-2 | once | . | TRBV6-5 | CASSYGQHTGELFF | TGTGCCAGCAGTTACGGGCAGCACACCGGGGAGCTGTTTTTT
TRBJ2-7 | . | TRBD2 | TRBV5-1 | CASSWTRDGGNEQYF | TGCGCCAGCAGCTGGACCAGGGACGGGGGGAACGAGCAGTACTTC
TRBJ1-4 | . | . | TRBV28 | CASSSAAGPNEKLFF | TGTGCCAGCAGTTCGGCTGCGGGGCCAAATGAAAAACTGTTTTTT
TRBJ2-7 | . | . | TRBV5-1 | CASSLGRSPYEQYF | TGCGCCAGCAGCTTGGGCAGGTCCCCCTACGAGCAGTACTTC
TRBJ2-5 | once | TRBD2 | TRBV30 | CAWTLGRASETQYF | TGTGCCTGGACCCTAGGGAGGGCTAGCGAGACCCAGTACTTC
TRBJ2-7 | . | TRBD1 | TRBV6-5 | CASSFRDRYYEQYF | TGTGCCAGCAGCTTCCGGGACAGGTACTACGAGCAGTACTTC
TRBJ2-1 | . | TRBD2 | TRBV27 | CASSLGTSGKYNEQFF | TGTGCCAGCAGTTTGGGGACTAGCGGAAAATACAATGAGCAGTTCTTC
TRBJ2-7 | . | . | TRBV5-8 | CASSLGPRRWHSYEQYF | TGTGCCAGCAGCTTGGGTCCTAGGAGGTGGCACTCCTACGAGCAGTACTTC